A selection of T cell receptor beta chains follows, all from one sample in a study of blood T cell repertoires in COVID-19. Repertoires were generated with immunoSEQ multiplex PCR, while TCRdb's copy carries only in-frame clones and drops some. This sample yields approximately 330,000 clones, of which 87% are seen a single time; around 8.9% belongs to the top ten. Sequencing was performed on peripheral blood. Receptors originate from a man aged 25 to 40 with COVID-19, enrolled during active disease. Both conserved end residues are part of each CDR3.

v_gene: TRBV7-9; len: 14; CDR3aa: CASSFAGQPYGYTF
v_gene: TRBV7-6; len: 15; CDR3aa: CASSLGTTDTDTQYF
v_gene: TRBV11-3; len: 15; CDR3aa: CASRLVGTGSYEQYF
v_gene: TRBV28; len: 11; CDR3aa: CASSSGDEQYF
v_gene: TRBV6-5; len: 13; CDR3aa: CASSYSRGDTQYF
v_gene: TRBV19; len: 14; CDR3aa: CASSGLLERYEQYF
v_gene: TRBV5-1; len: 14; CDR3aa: CASSLGPANYGYTF
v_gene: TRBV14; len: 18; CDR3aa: CASSHSGAGGPLVDTQYF
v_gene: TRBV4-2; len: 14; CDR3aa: CASSQAGVSYEQYF
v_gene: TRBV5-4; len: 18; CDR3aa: CASSPGRGSGLTNEKLFF
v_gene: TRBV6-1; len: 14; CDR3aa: CASSEWVGGYEQYF
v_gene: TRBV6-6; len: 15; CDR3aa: CASSPRQGNTGELFF
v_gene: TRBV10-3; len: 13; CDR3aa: CAIIGAGRGEQYF
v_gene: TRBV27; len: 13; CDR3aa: CASSDRVKYEQYF
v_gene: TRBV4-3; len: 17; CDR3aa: CASSQDPGQGRSNEQFF
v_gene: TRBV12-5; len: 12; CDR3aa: CASGSGVHGYTF
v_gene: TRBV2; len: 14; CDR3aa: CASRRQGTSYEQYF
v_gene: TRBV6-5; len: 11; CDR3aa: CATVKYTEAFF
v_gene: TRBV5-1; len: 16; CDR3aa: CASSYSGRARTDTQYF
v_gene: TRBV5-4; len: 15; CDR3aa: CASSLESRGPTEAFF
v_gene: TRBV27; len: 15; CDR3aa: CASTRLAGINNEQFF
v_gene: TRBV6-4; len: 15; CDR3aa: CASSRTSGGYNEQFF
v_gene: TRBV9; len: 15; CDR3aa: CASSVEGGEGNEQFF
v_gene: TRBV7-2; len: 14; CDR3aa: CASSNFLSNQPQHF
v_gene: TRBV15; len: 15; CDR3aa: CATSRGTGGSYEQYF
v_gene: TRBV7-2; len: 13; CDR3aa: CASSPDRDYGYTF
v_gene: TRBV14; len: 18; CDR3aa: CASSQDREWRGEQETQYF
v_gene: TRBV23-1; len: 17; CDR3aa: CASSPFKGGGQNTEAFF
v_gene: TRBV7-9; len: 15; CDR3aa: CASSPWTGGTGELFF
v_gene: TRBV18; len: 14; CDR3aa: CASSKLRVVHEQYF
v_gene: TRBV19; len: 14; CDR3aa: CASRTGTGYNEQFF
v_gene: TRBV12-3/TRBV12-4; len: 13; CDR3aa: CASSQDSHNEQFF
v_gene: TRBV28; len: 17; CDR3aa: CASSNPGQGFTSYEQYF
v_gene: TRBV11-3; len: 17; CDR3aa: CASSPGTSGRLRGEQYF
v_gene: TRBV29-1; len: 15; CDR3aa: CSVRGDRGGTETQYF
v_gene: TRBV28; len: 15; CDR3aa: CASSGPRAGQETQYF
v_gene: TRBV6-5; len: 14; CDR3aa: CANSYDIRGREQYF
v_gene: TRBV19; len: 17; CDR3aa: CASSTPSGGVGNQPQHF
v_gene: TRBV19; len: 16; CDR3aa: CASTRTSGANTGELFF
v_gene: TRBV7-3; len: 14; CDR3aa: CASSSNSGNTEAFF
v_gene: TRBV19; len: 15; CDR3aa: CASSKTGEPGWTQYF
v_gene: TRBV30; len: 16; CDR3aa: CAWSAKMGLSSYEQYF
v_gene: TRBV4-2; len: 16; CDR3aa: CASSPDRSLVVYGYTF
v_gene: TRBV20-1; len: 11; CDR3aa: CSASGGREQYF
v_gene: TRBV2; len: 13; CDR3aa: CASNTGPNEKLFF
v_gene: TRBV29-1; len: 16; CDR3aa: CSVLWETGVGWSEAFF
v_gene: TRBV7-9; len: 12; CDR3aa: CASRTGTDTQYF
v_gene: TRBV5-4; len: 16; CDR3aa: CASSRSGGDRTDTQYF
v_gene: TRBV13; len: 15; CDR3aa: CASSLSGTSVYEQYF
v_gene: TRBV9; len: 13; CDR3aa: CASSVYGKETQYF
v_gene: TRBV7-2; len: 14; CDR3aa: CASSFDRGGGTIYF
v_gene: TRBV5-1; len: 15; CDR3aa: CASSLTSGGANEQFF
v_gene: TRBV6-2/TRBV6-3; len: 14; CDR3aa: CASSKQALYNEQFF
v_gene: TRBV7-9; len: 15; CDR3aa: CASSLTGARGYEQYF
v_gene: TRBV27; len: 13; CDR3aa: CASSLKRNTEAFF
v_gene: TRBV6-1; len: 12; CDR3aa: CASGLRGWEQYF
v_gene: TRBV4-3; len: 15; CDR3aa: CASSQQGSSTDTQYF
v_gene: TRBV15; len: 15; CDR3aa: CATSRGRPPSYGYTF
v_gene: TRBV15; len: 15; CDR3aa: CATSREGWDGNEQFF
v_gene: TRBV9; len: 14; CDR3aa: CASSVDRGQETQYF